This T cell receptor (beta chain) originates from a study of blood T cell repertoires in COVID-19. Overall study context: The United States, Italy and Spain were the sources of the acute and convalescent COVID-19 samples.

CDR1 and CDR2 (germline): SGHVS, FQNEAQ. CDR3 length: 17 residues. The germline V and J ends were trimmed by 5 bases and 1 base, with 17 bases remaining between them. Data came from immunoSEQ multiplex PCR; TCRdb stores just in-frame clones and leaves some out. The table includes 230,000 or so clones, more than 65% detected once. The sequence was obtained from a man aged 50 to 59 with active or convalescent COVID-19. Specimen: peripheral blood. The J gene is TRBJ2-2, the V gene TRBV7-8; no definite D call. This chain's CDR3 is CASSPVAVIMNTGELFF. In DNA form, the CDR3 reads TGTGCCAGCAGCCCCGTGGCGGTAATTATGAACACCGGGGAGCTGTTTTTT.